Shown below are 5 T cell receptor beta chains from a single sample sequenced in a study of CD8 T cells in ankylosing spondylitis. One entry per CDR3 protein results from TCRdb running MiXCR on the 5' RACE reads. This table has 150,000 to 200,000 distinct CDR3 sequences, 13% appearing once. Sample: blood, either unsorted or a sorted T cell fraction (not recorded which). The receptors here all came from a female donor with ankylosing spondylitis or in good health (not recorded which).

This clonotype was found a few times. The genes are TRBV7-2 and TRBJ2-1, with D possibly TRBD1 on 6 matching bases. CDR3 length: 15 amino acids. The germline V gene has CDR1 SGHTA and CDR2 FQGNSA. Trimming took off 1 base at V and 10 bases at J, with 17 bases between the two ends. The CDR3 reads CASSLVGGELGEQFF. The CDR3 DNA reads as TGTGCCAGCAGCTTAGTAGGGGGAGAGCTTGGGGAGCAGTTCTTC. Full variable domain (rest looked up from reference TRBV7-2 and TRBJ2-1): GAGVSQSPSNKVTEKGKDVELRCDPISGHTALYWYRQSLGQGLEFLIYFQGNSAPDKSGLPSDRFSAERTGGSVSTLTIQRTQQEDSAVYLCASSLVGGELGEQFFGPGTRLTVL.

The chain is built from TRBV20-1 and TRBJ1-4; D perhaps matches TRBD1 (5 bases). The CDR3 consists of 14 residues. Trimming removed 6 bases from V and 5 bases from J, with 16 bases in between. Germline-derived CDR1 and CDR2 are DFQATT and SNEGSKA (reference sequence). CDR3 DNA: TGCAGTGCCCAAGCCGGGACGGGAAATGAAAAACTGTTTTTT. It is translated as CSAQAGTGNEKLFF.

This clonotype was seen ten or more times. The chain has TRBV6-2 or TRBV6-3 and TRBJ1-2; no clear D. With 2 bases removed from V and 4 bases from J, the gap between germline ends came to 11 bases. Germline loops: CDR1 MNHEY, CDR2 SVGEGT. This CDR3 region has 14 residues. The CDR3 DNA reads TGTGCCAGCAGTTACCACACAGAGACCTATGGCTACACCTTC. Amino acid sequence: CASSYHTETYGYTF.

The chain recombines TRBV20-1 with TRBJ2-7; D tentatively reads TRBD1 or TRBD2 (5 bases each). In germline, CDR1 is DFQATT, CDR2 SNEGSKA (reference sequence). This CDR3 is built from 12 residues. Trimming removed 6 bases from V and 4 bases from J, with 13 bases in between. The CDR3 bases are TGCAGTGCCTGGGACGGCGTATACGAGCAGTACTTC. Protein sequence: CSAWDGVYEQYF.

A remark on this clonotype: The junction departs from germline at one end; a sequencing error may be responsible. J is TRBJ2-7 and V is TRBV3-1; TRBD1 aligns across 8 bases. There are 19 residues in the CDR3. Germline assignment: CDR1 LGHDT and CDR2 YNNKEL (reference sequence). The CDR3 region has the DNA TGTGCCATCAGCCGCGCATTTGGGCTAACCTCGACAGGGGTGTACGAGCAGTACTTC. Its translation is CAISRAFGLTSTGVYEQYF.